The 14 T cell receptor beta chains listed next were all sequenced from one sample in a study of blood T cell repertoires in COVID-19 (dated by TCRdb to 2019 to 2021). The library was built by means of the immunoSEQ multiplex PCR assay. The immuneACCESS repertoire file appears here via TCRdb, limited to in-frame rearrangements. These files lack a portion of the clones; in checked studies, under half of the deficit traces to unresolved V genes, and the cause of the others is not known. This sample has 100,000 to 150,000 clones in its table, and roughly 85% of those were observed once. The ten top clones hold approximately 30% of the sample. Sample: peripheral blood. These receptors were collected from a woman of 80 years or more with acute or convalescent COVID-19.

The CDR3 sequence: CASSAERPGGARHPNTGELFF. The CDR3 region has the DNA TGTGCCAGCAGCGCGGAGAGGCCGGGGGGGGCAAGACACCCGAACACCGGGGAGCTGTTTTTT. The J gene is TRBJ2-2, the V gene TRBV9, with 8 bases lining up with TRBD2. Germline CDR1 is SGDLS and CDR2 is YYNGEE. V lost 3 bases and J lost 0; bases outside the gene matches: 19. The CDR3 has 21 amino acids. Full variable domain (outside the CDR3, taken from reference TRBV9 and TRBJ2-2): DSGVTQTPKHLITATGQRVTLRCSPRSGDLSVYWYQQSLDQGLQFLIQYYNGEERAKGNILERFSAQQFPDLHSELNLSSLELGDSALYFCASSAERPGGARHPNTGELFFGEGSRLTVL.

The V call is TRBV9, the J call TRBJ2-4; tentatively, D is TRBD2 (6 bases). The germline V gene encodes CDR1 SGDLS and CDR2 YYNGEE. V lost 4 bases and J lost 6, with 14 bases in between. CDR3 length: 14 residues. CDR3 residues: CASSPTSTGNIQYF. The DNA for the CDR3 is TGTGCCAGCAGCCCCACTAGCACTGGAAACATTCAGTACTTC.

J is TRBJ2-1 and V is TRBV10-1; 9 positions match TRBD1. The CDR3 is 15 residues long. The V gene end was trimmed by 4 bases and the J gene end by 5 bases; junction bases not matched to a gene: 6. Looked up from germline, CDR1 is WNHNN and CDR2 is SYGVQD (reference sequence). CDR3: CASSGKQGADNEQFF. CDR3 coding DNA: TGCGCCAGCAGTGGAAAACAGGGGGCAGACAATGAGCAGTTCTTC.

This sequence joins TRBV5-1 and TRBJ1-6, with TRBD1 matching over 8 bases. With V trimmed by 5 bases and J by 10 bases, 8 bases remained unmatched. This CDR3 is 14 amino acids long. Germline-derived CDR1 and CDR2 are SGHRS and YFSETQ. The CDR3 sequence: CASSDRQGRSPLHF. CDR3 DNA: TGCGCCAGCAGTGATCGACAGGGGAGATCACCCCTCCACTTT.

This chain joins TRBV27 and TRBJ1-6, with D tentatively TRBD1 (5 bases). CDR3 length: 15 residues. V dropped 5 bases and J dropped 7 bases, with 15 bases sitting between them. Germline CDR1 is MNHEY and CDR2 is SMNVEV (reference sequence). CDR3 sequence (DNA): TGTGCCAGCAGTGCGGGGACCAATCGGAATTCACCCCTCCACTTT. It codes for CASSAGTNRNSPLHF.

The chain combines TRBV28 with TRBJ1-1; D remains ambiguous. The CDR3 is 14 amino acids. V dropped 6 bases and J dropped 5 bases, with 16 bases sitting between them. CDR1 MDHEN and CDR2 SYDVKM come from the germline V gene. The CDR3: CASSNTPRGTEAFF. Here the CDR3 DNA reads TGTGCCAGCAGCAATACGCCCAGAGGGACTGAAGCTTTCTTT.

This clone was observed a single time. The chain is built from TRBV6-2 or TRBV6-3 and TRBJ2-5; 8 nucleotides align to TRBD2. V trimming: 4 bases; J trimming: 4 bases; junction bases outside the gene matches: 5. Per the germline V gene, CDR1 is MNHEY and CDR2 is SVGEGT. The CDR3 sequence is 14 residues long. The CDR3 sequence: CASSSRLARETQYF. The DNA for the CDR3 is TGTGCCAGCAGTTCAAGACTAGCGAGAGAGACCCAGTACTTC.

The chain carries TRBV5-1 and TRBJ1-4; 7 bases line up with TRBD1. The CDR3 totals 14 residues. Trimming cost V 4 bases and J 8 bases; bases outside gene matches: 8. CDR1 is SGHRS and CDR2 is YFSETQ in the germline V gene. The CDR3: CASSRTGVAEKLFF. Here the CDR3 DNA reads TGCGCCAGCAGCCGCACAGGGGTGGCGGAAAAACTGTTTTTT. The full variable domain, its missing parts supplied by reference TRBV5-1 and TRBJ1-4, is KAGVTQTPRYLIKTRGQQVTLSCSPISGHRSVSWYQQTPGQGLQFLFEYFSETQRNKGNFPGRFSGRQFSNSRSEMNVSTLELGDSALYLCASSRTGVAEKLFFGSGTQLSVL.

The chain recombines TRBV11-2 with TRBJ1-1; D perhaps matches TRBD1 (6 bases). The CDR3 is made up of 15 amino acids. V lost 1 base and J 3 bases, leaving 12 bases between the germline ends. The germline CDR1 and CDR2 sequences are SGHAT and FQNNGV. CDR3 coding DNA: TGTGCCAGCAGCTTAGTACAGGGAATCTACACTGAAGCTTTCTTT. Residues: CASSLVQGIYTEAFF. Drawing the rest from reference TRBV11-2 and TRBJ1-1, the complete variable domain is EAGVAQSPRYKIIEKRQSVAFWCNPISGHATLYWYQQILGQGPKLLIQFQNNGVVDDSQLPKDRFSAERLKGVDSTLKIQPAKLEDSAVYLCASSLVQGIYTEAFFGQGTRLTVV.

The chain recombines TRBV2 with TRBJ1-5, with TRBD1 matching 7 bases. With V trimmed by 7 bases and J by 7 bases, 10 bases remained unmatched. The germline V gene has CDR1 SNHLY and CDR2 FYNNEI. The CDR3 has 14 amino acids. The CDR3 loop reads CASTVEGAYQPQHF. The CDR3 DNA follows: TGTGCCAGCACGGTGGAGGGGGCTTACCAGCCCCAGCATTTT.

The chain employs TRBV9 and TRBJ1-4; TRBD1 is a possible D gene (6 bases). Germline loops: CDR1 SGDLS, CDR2 YYNGEE. CDR3 length: 15 amino acids. Trimming shortened V by 4 bases and J by 7 bases, and 17 bases separated the two germline ends. The CDR3 nucleotides are TGTGCCAGCAGCCTTGACAGGATTGCGGGTGAAAAACTGTTTTTT. Encoded protein: CASSLDRIAGEKLFF.

There are a few counts of this clone. The chain has TRBV4-2 and TRBJ1-2; D ambiguous. The germline CDR1 and CDR2 sequences are LGHNA and YNFKEQ. V was pared by 0 bases and J by 4 bases, with 15 bases between. The CDR3 has 16 amino acids. This CDR3 reads CASSQDPGDQTYGYTF. CDR3 coding DNA: TGTGCCAGCAGCCAAGATCCCGGTGATCAAACCTATGGCTACACCTTC.

This clone showed up just once. The chain employs TRBV6-4 and TRBJ2-3; no definite D call. Trimming took off 4 bases at V and 1 base at J, with 12 bases between the two ends. Per germline, CDR1 MRHNA and CDR2 SNTAGT. CDR3 length: 15 amino acids. This CDR3 reads CASSAYPVGTDTQYF. CDR3 coding DNA: TGTGCCAGCAGTGCCTATCCGGTGGGCACAGATACGCAGTATTTT.

V gene TRBV7-9 combines with J gene TRBJ1-1, with D maybe TRBD1 (5 bases). This CDR3 comprises 14 residues. Germline V gene data show CDR1 as SEHNR and CDR2 as FQNEAQ (reference sequence). Between the trimmed V and J ends, which lost 3 bases and 2 bases, there was a span of 10 bases. CDR3 nucleotides: TGTGCCAGCAGCTTGGGGCAGGGAAACACTGAAGCTTTCTTT. It translates to CASSLGQGNTEAFF.